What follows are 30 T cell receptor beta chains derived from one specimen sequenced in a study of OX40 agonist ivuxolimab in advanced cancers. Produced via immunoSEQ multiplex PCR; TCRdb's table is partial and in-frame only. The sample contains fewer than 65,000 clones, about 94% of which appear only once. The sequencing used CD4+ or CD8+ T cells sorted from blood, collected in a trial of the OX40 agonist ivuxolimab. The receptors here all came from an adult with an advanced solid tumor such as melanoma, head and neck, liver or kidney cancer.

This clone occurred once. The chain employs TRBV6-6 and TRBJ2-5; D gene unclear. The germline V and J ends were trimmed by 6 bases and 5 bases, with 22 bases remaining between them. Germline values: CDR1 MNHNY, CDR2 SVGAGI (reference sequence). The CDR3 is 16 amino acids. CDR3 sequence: CASSYSKVDGLETQYF. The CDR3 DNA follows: TGTGCCAGCAGCTATAGCAAAGTTGACGGATTGGAGACCCAGTACTTC.

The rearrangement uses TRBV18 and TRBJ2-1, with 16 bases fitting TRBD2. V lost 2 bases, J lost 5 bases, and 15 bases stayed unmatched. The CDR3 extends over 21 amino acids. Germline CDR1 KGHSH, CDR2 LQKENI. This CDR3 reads CASSPMISGTSGREGHNEQFF. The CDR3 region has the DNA TGTGCCAGCTCACCAATGATCTCCGGGACTAGCGGGAGGGAAGGGCACAATGAGCAGTTCTTC.

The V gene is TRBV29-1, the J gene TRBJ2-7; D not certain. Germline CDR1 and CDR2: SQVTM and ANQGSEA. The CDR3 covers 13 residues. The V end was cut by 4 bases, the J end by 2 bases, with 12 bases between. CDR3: CSVVEPKAYEQYF. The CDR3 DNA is TGCAGCGTTGTAGAACCTAAGGCCTACGAGCAGTACTTC.

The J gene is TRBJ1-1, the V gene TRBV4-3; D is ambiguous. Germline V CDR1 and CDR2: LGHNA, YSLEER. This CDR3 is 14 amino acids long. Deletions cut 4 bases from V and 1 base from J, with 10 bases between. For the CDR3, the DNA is TGCGCCAGCAGCCCTGGACTGGGGAACACTGAAGCTTTCTTT. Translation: CASSPGLGNTEAFF.

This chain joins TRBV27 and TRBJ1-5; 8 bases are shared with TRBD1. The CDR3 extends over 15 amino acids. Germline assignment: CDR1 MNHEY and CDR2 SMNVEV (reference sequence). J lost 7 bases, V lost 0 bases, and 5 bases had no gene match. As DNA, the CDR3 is TGTGCCAGCAGTTTATCGCAGGGGGCGGAACAGCCCCAGCATTTT. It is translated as CASSLSQGAEQPQHF.

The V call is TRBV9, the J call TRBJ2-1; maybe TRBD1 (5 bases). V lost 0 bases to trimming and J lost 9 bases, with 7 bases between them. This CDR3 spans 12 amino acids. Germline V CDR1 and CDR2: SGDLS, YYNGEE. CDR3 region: CASSVVGAEQFF. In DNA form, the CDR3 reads TGTGCCAGCAGCGTAGTAGGGGCTGAGCAGTTCTTC.

The DNA of the CDR3 is TGTGCCAGCAGCGCCGAGGCGTCACCCCTCCACTTT. Its protein is CASSAEASPLHF. The rearrangement links TRBV9 to TRBJ1-6; D gene uncertain. The CDR3 runs 12 residues. The V and J ends lost 3 bases and 10 bases respectively, with 8 bases between them. Germline V lookup: CDR1 SGDLS, CDR2 YYNGEE.

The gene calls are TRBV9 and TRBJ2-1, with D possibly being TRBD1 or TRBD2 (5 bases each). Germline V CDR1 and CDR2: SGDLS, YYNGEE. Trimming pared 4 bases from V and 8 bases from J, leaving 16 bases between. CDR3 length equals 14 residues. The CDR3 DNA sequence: TGTGCCAGCAGCCGAACAGGAGAGGGCGATGAGCAGTTCTTC. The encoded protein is CASSRTGEGDEQFF.

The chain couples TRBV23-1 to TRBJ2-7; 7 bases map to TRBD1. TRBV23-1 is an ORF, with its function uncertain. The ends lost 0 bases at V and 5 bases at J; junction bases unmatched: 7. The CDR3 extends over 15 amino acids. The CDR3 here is CASSQSSLGGHEQYF. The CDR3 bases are TGCGCCAGCAGTCAATCCTCTTTAGGGGGCCACGAGCAGTACTTC.

The chain's CDR3 is CASSQDIERSTDTQYF. The CDR3, as DNA: TGCGCCAGCAGCCAAGATATCGAGCGGAGCACAGATACGCAGTATTTT. The rearrangement links TRBV4-1 to TRBJ2-3; TRBD2 is a possible D gene (5 bases). This CDR3 has 16 amino acids. Trimming took 0 bases from V and 0 from J, leaving 10 bases between them. The germline V gene has CDR1 MGHRA and CDR2 YSYEKL.

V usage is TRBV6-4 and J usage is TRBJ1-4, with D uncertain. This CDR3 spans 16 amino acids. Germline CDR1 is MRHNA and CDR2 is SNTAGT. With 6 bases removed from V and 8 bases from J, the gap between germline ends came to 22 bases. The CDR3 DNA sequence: TGTGCCAGCAGCTGGAAGGCCGGAACCCTTCTCGAAAAACTGTTTTTT. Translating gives CASSWKAGTLLEKLFF.

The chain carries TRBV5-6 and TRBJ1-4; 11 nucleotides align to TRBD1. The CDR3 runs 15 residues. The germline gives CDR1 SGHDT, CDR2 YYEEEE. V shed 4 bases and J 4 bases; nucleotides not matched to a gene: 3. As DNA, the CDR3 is TGTGCCAGCAGCCCGGGGACAGGGGGTAATGAAAAACTGTTTTTT. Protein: CASSPGTGGNEKLFF.

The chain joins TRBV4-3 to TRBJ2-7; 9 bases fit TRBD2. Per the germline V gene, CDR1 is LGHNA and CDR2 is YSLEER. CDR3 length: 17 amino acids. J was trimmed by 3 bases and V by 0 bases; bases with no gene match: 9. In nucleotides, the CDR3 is TGCGCCAGCAGCCAAGATTATCCTAGCGGGATAAGCTACGAGCAGTACTTC. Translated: CASSQDYPSGISYEQYF.

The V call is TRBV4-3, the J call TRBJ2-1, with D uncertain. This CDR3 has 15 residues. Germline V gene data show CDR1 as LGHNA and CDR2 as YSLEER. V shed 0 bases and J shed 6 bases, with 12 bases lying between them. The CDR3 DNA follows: TGCGCCAGCAGCCAAGATGGGATAGCCTCCAATGAGCAGTTCTTC. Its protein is CASSQDGIASNEQFF.

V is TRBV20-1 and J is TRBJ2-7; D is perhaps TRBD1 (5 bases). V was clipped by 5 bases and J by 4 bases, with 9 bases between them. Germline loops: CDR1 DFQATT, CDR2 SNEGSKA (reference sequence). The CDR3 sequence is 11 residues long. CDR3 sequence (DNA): TGCAGTGCTCCGGACAAGTACGAGCAGTACTTC. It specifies CSAPDKYEQYF.

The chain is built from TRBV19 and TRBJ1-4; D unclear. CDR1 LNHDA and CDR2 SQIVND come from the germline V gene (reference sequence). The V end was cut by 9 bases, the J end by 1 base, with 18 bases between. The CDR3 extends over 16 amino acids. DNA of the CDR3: TGTGCCAGCTTACCTGGGTGGGAGGAAACTAATGAAAAACTGTTTTTT. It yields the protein CASLPGWEETNEKLFF.

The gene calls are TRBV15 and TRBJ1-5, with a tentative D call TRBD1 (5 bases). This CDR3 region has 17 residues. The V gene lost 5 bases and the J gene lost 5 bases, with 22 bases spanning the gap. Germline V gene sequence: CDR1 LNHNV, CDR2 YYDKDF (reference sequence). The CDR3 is CATSSPPRQGRHQPQHF. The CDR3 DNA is TGTGCCACCAGCTCACCCCCGAGGCAGGGACGACATCAGCCCCAGCATTTT.

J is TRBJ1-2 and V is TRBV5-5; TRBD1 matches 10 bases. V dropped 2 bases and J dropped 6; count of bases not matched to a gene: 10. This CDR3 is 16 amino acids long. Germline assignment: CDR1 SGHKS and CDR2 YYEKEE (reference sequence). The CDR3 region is CASSFRDRGLPDGYTF. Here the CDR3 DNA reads TGTGCCAGCAGCTTCCGGGACAGGGGACTACCGGATGGCTACACCTTC.

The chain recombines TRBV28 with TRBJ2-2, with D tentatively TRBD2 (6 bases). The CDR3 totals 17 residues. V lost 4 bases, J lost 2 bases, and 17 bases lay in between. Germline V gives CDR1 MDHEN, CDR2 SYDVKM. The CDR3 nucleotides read TGTGCCAGCAGTTCCATTAGGGCTAGCGCAAACACCGGGGAGCTGTTTTTT. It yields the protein CASSSIRASANTGELFF.

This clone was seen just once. CDR3 bases: TGTGCCAGCAGTCCCCATAATCAGCCCCAGCATTTT. As protein: CASSPHNQPQHF. V usage is TRBV27 and J usage is TRBJ1-5; D is unresolved. The CDR3 is 12 residues long. V was trimmed by 5 bases and J by 4 bases, leaving 6 bases between them. Germline CDR1 is MNHEY and CDR2 is SMNVEV (reference sequence).

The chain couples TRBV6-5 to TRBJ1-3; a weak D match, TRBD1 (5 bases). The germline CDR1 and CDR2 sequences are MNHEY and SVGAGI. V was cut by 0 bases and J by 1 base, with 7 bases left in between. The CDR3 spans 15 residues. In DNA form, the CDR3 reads TGTGCCAGCAGTTACTCTCGGGGGTCTGGAAACACCATATATTTT. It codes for CASSYSRGSGNTIYF.

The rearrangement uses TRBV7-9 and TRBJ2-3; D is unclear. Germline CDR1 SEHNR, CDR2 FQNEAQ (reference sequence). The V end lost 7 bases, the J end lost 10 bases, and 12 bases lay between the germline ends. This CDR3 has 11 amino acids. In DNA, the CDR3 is TGTGCCAGCACCTGGGATAAAGCGCAGTATTTT. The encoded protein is CASTWDKAQYF.

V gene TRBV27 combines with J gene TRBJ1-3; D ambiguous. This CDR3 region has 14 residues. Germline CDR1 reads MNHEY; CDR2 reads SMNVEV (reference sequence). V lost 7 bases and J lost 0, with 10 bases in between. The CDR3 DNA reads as TGTGCCAGCAAGGAATACGGCTCTGGAAACACCATATATTTT. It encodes CASKEYGSGNTIYF.

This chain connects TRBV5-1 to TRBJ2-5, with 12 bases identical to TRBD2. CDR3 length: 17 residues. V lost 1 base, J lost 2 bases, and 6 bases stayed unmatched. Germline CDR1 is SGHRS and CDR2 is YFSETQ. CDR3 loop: CASSLFGGLAGQETQYF. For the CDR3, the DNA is TGCGCCAGCAGCTTGTTTGGTGGACTAGCGGGACAAGAGACCCAGTACTTC.

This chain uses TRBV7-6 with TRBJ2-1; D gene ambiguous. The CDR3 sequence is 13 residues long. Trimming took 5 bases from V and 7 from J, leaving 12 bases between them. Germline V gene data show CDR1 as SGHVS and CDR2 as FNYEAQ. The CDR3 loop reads CASSRLNLNEQFF. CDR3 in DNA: TGTGCCAGCAGCCGGCTGAACTTAAATGAGCAGTTCTTC.

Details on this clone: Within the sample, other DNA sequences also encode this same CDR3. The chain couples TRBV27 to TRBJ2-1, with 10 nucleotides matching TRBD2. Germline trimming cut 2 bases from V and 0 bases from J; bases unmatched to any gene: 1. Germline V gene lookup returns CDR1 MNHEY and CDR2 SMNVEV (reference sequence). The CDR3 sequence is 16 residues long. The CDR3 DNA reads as TGTGCCAGCAGTTTAGCTAGCGGGAGCTCCTACAATGAGCAGTTCTTC. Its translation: CASSLASGSSYNEQFF.

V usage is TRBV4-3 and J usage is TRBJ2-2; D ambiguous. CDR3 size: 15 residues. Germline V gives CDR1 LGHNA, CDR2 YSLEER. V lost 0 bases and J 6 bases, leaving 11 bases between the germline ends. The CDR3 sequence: CASSQDRVHSGELFF. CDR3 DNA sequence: TGCGCCAGCAGCCAAGATAGGGTCCATTCCGGGGAGCTGTTTTTT.

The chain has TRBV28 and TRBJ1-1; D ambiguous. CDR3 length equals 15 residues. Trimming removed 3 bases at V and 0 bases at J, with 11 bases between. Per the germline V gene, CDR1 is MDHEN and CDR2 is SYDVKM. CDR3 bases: TGTGCCAGCAGTTTGCAGGCGCTTATGAACACTGAAGCTTTCTTT. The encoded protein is CASSLQALMNTEAFF.

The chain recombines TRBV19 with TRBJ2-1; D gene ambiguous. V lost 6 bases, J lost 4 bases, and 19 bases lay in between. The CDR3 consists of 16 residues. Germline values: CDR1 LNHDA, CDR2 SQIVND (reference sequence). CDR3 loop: CASRRDRQRPYNEQFF. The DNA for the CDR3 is TGTGCCAGTAGAAGGGATAGGCAGAGGCCTTACAATGAGCAGTTCTTC.

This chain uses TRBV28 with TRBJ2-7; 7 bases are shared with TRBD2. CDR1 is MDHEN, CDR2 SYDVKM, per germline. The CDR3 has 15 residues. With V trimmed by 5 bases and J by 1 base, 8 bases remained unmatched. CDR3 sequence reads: CASSPLAELSYEQYF. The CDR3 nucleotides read TGTGCCAGCAGTCCCCTAGCGGAGCTTTCCTACGAGCAGTACTTC. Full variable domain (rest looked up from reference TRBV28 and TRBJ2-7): DVKVTQSSRYLVKRTGEKVFLECVQDMDHENMFWYRQDPGLGLRLIYFSYDVKMKEKGDIPEGYSVSREKKERFSLILESASTNQTSMYLCASSPLAELSYEQYFGPGTRLTVT.